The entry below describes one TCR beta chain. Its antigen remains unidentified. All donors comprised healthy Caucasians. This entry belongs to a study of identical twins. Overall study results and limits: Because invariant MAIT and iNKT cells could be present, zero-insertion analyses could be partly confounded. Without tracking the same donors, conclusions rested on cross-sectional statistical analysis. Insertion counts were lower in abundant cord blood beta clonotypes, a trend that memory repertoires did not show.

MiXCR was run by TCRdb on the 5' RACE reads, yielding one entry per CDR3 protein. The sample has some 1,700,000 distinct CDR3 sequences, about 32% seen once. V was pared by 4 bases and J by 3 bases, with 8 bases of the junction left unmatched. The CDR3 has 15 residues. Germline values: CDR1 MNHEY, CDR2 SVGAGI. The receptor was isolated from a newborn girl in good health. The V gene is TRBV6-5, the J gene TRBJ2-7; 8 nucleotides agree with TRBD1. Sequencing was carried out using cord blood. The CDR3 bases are TGTGCCAGCAGTTTAACAGGGGGTACGGACTACGAGCAGTACTTC. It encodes CASSLTGGTDYEQYF.